Shown below are 19 T cell receptor beta chains from a single sample sequenced in a study of cytomegalovirus exposure and HLA in healthy donors. It was with 60 Vbeta and 13 Jbeta primers that the PCR ran. Sequenced by immunoSEQ multiplex PCR; TCRdb stores in-frame clones only, minus some. The sample holds 140,000 to 150,000 clones, roughly 10% seen once. What was sequenced was PBMCs. The receptor set was obtained from a middle-aged man in good health and CMV-seronegative.

Only a few counts were recorded for this clone. The CDR3 loop reads CASSPTASKGDGYTF. In DNA, the CDR3 is TGTGCCAGCAGCCCCACGGCCTCTAAGGGGGATGGCTACACCTTC. This sequence joins TRBV6-1 and TRBJ1-2, with D tentatively TRBD1 (6 bases). V lost 6 bases to trimming and J lost 6 bases, with 20 bases between them. Germline CDR1 is MNHNS and CDR2 is SASEGT. CDR3 length: 15 amino acids.

The V and J genes are TRBV19 and TRBJ1-2; no clear D gene. From germline, CDR1 is LNHDA and CDR2 SQIVND (reference sequence). This CDR3 is 15 amino acids long. The V end was cut by 2 bases, the J end by 5 bases, with 15 bases between. CDR3 coding DNA: TGTGCCAGTAGTATAAGGAGAGCCGGGTCTTATGGCTACACCTTC. It is translated as CASSIRRAGSYGYTF.

This clone was detected a few times. The chain employs TRBV15 and TRBJ1-3; no reliable D call. Germline V gene lookup returns CDR1 LNHNV and CDR2 YYDKDF (reference sequence). CDR3 length: 15 amino acids. The V end lost 0 bases, the J end lost 0 bases, and 6 bases lay between the germline ends. This CDR3 reads CATSRDALSGNTIYF. The CDR3 region has the DNA TGTGCCACCAGCAGAGATGCGCTCTCTGGAAACACCATATATTTT.

The rearrangement uses TRBV7-6 and TRBJ1-2; 7 bases align to TRBD1. The germline CDR1 and CDR2 sequences are SGHVS and FNYEAQ. The CDR3 contains 15 residues. The ends lost 1 base at V and 5 bases at J; junction bases unmatched: 7. CDR3 loop: CASSLEGGGPYGYTF. The DNA for the CDR3 is TGTGCCAGCAGCTTAGAAGGGGGCGGTCCTTATGGCTACACCTTC. Filled out from reference TRBV7-6 and TRBJ1-2, the complete variable domain reads GAGVSQSPRYKVTKRGQDVALRCDPISGHVSLYWYRQALGQGPEFLTYFNYEAQQDKSGLPNDRFSAERPEGSISTLTIQRTEQRDSAMYRCASSLEGGGPYGYTFGSGTRLTVV.

There are a few counts of this clone. The rearrangement links TRBV30 to TRBJ2-7, with 12 positions matching TRBD2. The trim removed 0 bases at V and 1 base at J, leaving 7 bases unmatched. The CDR3 totals 17 residues. Looked up from germline, CDR1 is GTSNPN and CDR2 is SVGIG (reference sequence). CDR3 coding DNA: TGTGCCTGGAGTGTACGGACTAGCGGGGCCCTTTCCTACGAGCAGTACTTC. The encoded protein is CAWSVRTSGALSYEQYF.

This clone was counted at least ten times. The gene calls are TRBV29-1 and TRBJ2-1; TRBD2 aligns across 11 bases. V gave up 4 bases and J gave up 7 bases; unmatched junction bases: 9. The CDR3 consists of 15 residues. Germline lookup yields CDR1 SQVTM and CDR2 ANQGSEA. CDR3 amino acids: CSVGRRGTSGNEQFF. As DNA, the CDR3 is TGCAGCGTTGGGCGACGAGGGACTAGCGGAAATGAGCAGTTCTTC.

This clone was seen once. The rearrangement links TRBV19 to TRBJ2-1, with 10 bases aligning to TRBD1. The CDR3 is 15 amino acids. Germline-derived CDR1 and CDR2 are LNHDA and SQIVND (reference sequence). Trimming cost V 5 bases and J 1 base; bases outside gene matches: 2. The chain's CDR3 is CASSRTGGSYNEQFF. CDR3 nucleotides: TGTGCCAGTAGTCGGACAGGGGGTTCCTACAATGAGCAGTTCTTC.

In its sample, this clone was seen a few times. The chain recombines TRBV30 with TRBJ1-2; 8 bases line up with TRBD1. This CDR3 spans 14 amino acids. Germline values: CDR1 GTSNPN, CDR2 SVGIG (reference sequence). Unmatched junction bases numbered 8, after V lost 4 bases and J lost 4 bases. CDR3 in DNA: TGTGCCTGGAATCGCGGACAGGGTGGCTATGGCTACACCTTC. As protein: CAWNRGQGGYGYTF.

V and J are TRBV6-1 and TRBJ1-5; 7 bases match TRBD1. The trim removed 8 bases at V and 9 bases at J, leaving 10 bases unmatched. Germline V lookup: CDR1 MNHNS, CDR2 SASEGT. The CDR3 is 13 amino acids. Here the CDR3 reads CASGRDSDRPQHF. The CDR3 nucleotides are TGTGCCAGCGGCCGGGACAGCGATCGGCCCCAGCATTTT.

V and J are TRBV11-3 and TRBJ2-1; a possible D gene is TRBD2 (6 bases). The CDR3 is made up of 14 amino acids. From germline, CDR1 is SGHNT and CDR2 YENEEA. Trimming cost V 0 bases and J 9 bases, with 12 bases left between them. The CDR3 region has the DNA TGTGCCAGCAGCTTAGATGGGACTGATGGTGAGCAGTTCTTC. It encodes CASSLDGTDGEQFF.

V and J are TRBV28 and TRBJ1-1, with 11 nucleotides matching TRBD1. The CDR3 length is 15 residues. Trimming took 5 bases from V and 1 from J; bases not matched to a gene: 3. Looked up from germline, CDR1 is MDHEN and CDR2 is SYDVKM. The CDR3 sequence: CASSLGQGANTEAFF. For the CDR3, the DNA is TGTGCCAGCAGTCTAGGACAGGGGGCGAACACTGAAGCTTTCTTT.

This clone was seen more than once but under ten times. V is TRBV18 and J is TRBJ2-6, with D possibly being TRBD2 (6 bases). V lost 0 bases and J 0 bases, leaving 9 bases between the germline ends. The CDR3 loop spans 17 amino acids. CDR1 KGHSH and CDR2 LQKENI come from the germline V gene. The CDR3 loop reads CASSPPEGTSGANVLTF. The CDR3 nucleotides are TGTGCCAGCTCACCACCGGAGGGAACCTCTGGGGCCAACGTCCTGACTTTC.

The V and J genes are TRBV10-3 and TRBJ1-2; maybe TRBD1 (6 bases). V shed 3 bases and J shed 7 bases, with 12 bases lying between them. Germline V gene sequence: CDR1 ENHRY, CDR2 SYGVKD. The CDR3 spans 13 residues. CDR3 sequence (DNA): TGTGCCATCAGTGACGAGGGGGTCGGTGGCTACACCTTC. This gives the protein CAISDEGVGGYTF.

The chain links TRBV11-2 to TRBJ2-7, with 8 bases lining up with TRBD1. Germline CDR1 and CDR2: SGHAT and FQNNGV. Trimming at V came to 5 bases and at J to 2 bases, leaving 20 bases not matched to a gene. The CDR3 spans 19 residues. In nucleotides, the CDR3 is TGTGCCAGCAGCAGCTTGAGAGCCTCCGAGGACAGGGATCCCTACGAGCAGTACTTC. Amino acids: CASSSLRASEDRDPYEQYF. The whole variable domain, filled in from reference TRBV11-2 and TRBJ2-7, reads EAGVAQSPRYKIIEKRQSVAFWCNPISGHATLYWYQQILGQGPKLLIQFQNNGVVDDSQLPKDRFSAERLKGVDSTLKIQPAKLEDSAVYLCASSSLRASEDRDPYEQYFGPGTRLTVT.

This clone was counted between two and nine times. The chain combines TRBV28 with TRBJ1-1; D is possibly TRBD1 (6 bases). Germline V gene data show CDR1 as MDHEN and CDR2 as SYDVKM. The CDR3 is 14 residues long. The V end lost 5 bases, the J end lost 4 bases, and 14 bases lay between the germline ends. This CDR3 is CASSIQGSVTEAFF. CDR3 sequence (DNA): TGTGCCAGCAGTATACAGGGTTCAGTCACTGAAGCTTTCTTT.

The V call is TRBV6-1, the J call TRBJ1-1, with 8 nucleotides matching TRBD1. The CDR3 is 17 residues long. J lost 0 bases, V lost 2 bases, and 8 bases had no gene match. Germline CDR1 and CDR2: MNHNS and SASEGT. The DNA of the CDR3 is TGTGCCAGCAGTGAACCTCCGGGACAGGTGATGAACACTGAAGCTTTCTTT. It translates to CASSEPPGQVMNTEAFF.

This clone was seen more than once but under ten times. The rearrangement uses TRBV4-1 and TRBJ2-5; the D gene is possibly TRBD2 (6 bases). Between the trimmed V and J ends, which lost 1 base and 2 bases, there was a span of 11 bases. CDR3 size: 15 residues. CDR1 and CDR2 (germline): MGHRA, YSYEKL. This CDR3 is CASSQGRGIQETQYF. The CDR3 bases are TGCGCCAGCAGCCAAGGTCGGGGGATACAAGAGACCCAGTACTTC.

The genes are TRBV5-1 and TRBJ1-1; 7 bases line up with TRBD1. V lost 4 bases, J lost 1 base, and 4 bases stayed unmatched. This CDR3 has 14 residues. Germline V CDR1 and CDR2: SGHRS, YFSETQ. In DNA form, the CDR3 reads TGCGCCAGCAGCGCCCGACAGGGGAACACTGAAGCTTTCTTT. It yields the protein CASSARQGNTEAFF.

The table lists this clone with a few counts. The rearrangement uses TRBV6-6 and TRBJ1-1; weak D call: TRBD1 (5 bases). The germline CDR1 and CDR2 sequences are MNHNY and SVGAGI (reference sequence). Trimming took off 7 bases at V and 2 bases at J, with 8 bases between the two ends. The CDR3 totals 12 residues. The CDR3 sequence is CASTGINTEAFF. CDR3 nucleotides: TGTGCCAGCACAGGGATTAACACTGAAGCTTTCTTT.